Presented here are 20 T cell receptor beta chains from one specimen sequenced in a study of blood T cell repertoires in COVID-19. Here immunoSEQ multiplex PCR was the method, and the copy in TCRdb shows in-frame clones only, minus some. The profile covers roughly 67,000 clones, with approximately 83% appearing a single time and roughly 5.7% taken by the ten largest. Sequencing was performed on peripheral blood. These receptors originate from an older woman with acute or convalescent COVID-19.

In its sample, this clone was seen a few times. V usage is TRBV2 and J usage is TRBJ1-1; the match to TRBD1 covers 7 bases. Trimming took 7 bases from V and 3 from J; bases not matched to a gene: 5. Germline V gene data show CDR1 as SNHLY and CDR2 as FYNNEI. There are 13 residues in the CDR3. The DNA for the CDR3 is TGTGCCAGCACGAGGGACAGTTACACTGAAGCTTTCTTT. The encoded protein is CASTRDSYTEAFF.

V usage is TRBV5-1 and J usage is TRBJ1-5; perhaps TRBD1 as D (6 bases). With 0 bases removed from V and 6 bases from J, the gap between germline ends came to 10 bases. The germline CDR1 and CDR2 sequences are SGHRS and YFSETQ. The CDR3 runs to 14 residues. CDR3 in amino acids: CASSLAEGGQPQHF. The CDR3 DNA is TGCGCCAGCAGCTTGGCGGAAGGGGGTCAGCCCCAGCATTTT.

The gene calls are TRBV5-1 and TRBJ2-7, with 7 bases aligning to TRBD1. V lost 0 bases, J lost 0 bases, and 6 bases stayed unmatched. This CDR3 is built from 16 residues. Germline V lookup: CDR1 SGHRS, CDR2 YFSETQ. The CDR3 coding sequence is TGCGCCAGCAGCTTGGCTCCCGGGACAGCCTCCTACGAGCAGTACTTC. The encoded protein is CASSLAPGTASYEQYF.

The chain combines TRBV9 with TRBJ1-1; the match to TRBD1 covers 8 bases. Germline CDR1 reads SGDLS; CDR2 reads YYNGEE. The CDR3 is 16 amino acids. J gave up 10 bases and V 0 bases, and 14 bases lay outside the gene matches. DNA of the CDR3: TGTGCCAGCAGCGTAGCTGAGGGGCAGGGGGCCTTCCGAGCTTTCTTT. Translation: CASSVAEGQGAFRAFF.

The chain combines TRBV3-1 (or the pseudogene TRBV3-2) with TRBJ2-3; 9 bases fit TRBD2. V trimming: 4 bases; J trimming: 1 base; junction bases outside the gene matches: 3. CDR1 and CDR2 from the germline V gene are LGHDT and YNNKEL (reference sequence). The CDR3 contains 15 residues. The CDR3 DNA is TGTGCCAGCAGCCCGTCTAGCGGGGGCACAGATACGCAGTATTTT. Its protein is CASSPSSGGTDTQYF.

This clone was observed a few times. The chain uses TRBV9 and TRBJ1-4; possibly TRBD1 for D (6 bases). The CDR3 totals 15 residues. The ends were cut back, 0 bases at V and 8 bases at J, with 14 bases in the middle. Germline CDR1 is SGDLS and CDR2 is YYNGEE. The CDR3 protein is CASSVAGGHREKLFF. The CDR3 region has the DNA TGTGCCAGCAGCGTAGCCGGGGGGCATCGGGAAAAACTGTTTTTT.

V and J are TRBV19 and TRBJ1-2; maybe TRBD1 (5 bases). V lost 10 bases and J lost 0, with 18 bases in between. Per germline, CDR1 LNHDA and CDR2 SQIVND (reference sequence). This CDR3 contains 15 residues. CDR3 sequence (DNA): TGTGCCACCGATCAGCGCGGGGGTCCTAACTATGGCTACACCTTC. It encodes CATDQRGGPNYGYTF.

The chain recombines TRBV6-5 with TRBJ1-1; 8 bases fit TRBD1. The CDR3 runs 13 residues. The ends lost 6 bases at V and 4 bases at J; junction bases unmatched: 4. CDR1 and CDR2 (germline): MNHEY, SVGAGI. The CDR3 sequence: CASSTGGVTEAFF. The CDR3 DNA reads as TGTGCCAGCAGCACAGGGGGTGTCACTGAAGCTTTCTTT.

Only a few counts were recorded for this clone. J is TRBJ1-2 and V is TRBV19; TRBD1 aligns across 10 bases. CDR3 length: 13 residues. CDR1 and CDR2 from the germline V gene are LNHDA and SQIVND (reference sequence). V lost 9 bases to trimming and J lost 4 bases; unmatched junction nucleotides: 5. CDR3 DNA sequence: TGTGCCAGCCGGGACAGGGGTTCCTATGGCTACACCTTC. Its translation: CASRDRGSYGYTF.

The chain employs TRBV19 and TRBJ1-2; D may be TRBD1 (5 bases). This CDR3 contains 14 residues. CDR1 LNHDA and CDR2 SQIVND come from the germline V gene (reference sequence). Trimming stripped 3 bases from V and 4 bases from J, with 12 bases between. The CDR3 coding sequence is TGTGCCAGTAGTATGACAGTCCAATCCTATGGCTACACCTTC. Encoded protein: CASSMTVQSYGYTF.

This chain connects TRBV19 to TRBJ1-1; a possible D gene is TRBD1 (6 bases). The CDR3 length is 19 residues. V dropped 2 bases and J dropped 1 base, with 23 bases sitting between them. Germline lookup yields CDR1 LNHDA and CDR2 SQIVND (reference sequence). The CDR3 loop is CASSILSSGTTLGNTEAFF. CDR3 coding DNA: TGTGCCAGTAGTATACTATCCTCCGGGACAACTTTGGGGAACACTGAAGCTTTCTTT.

V gene TRBV19 combines with J gene TRBJ2-3; 7 bases align to TRBD2. The CDR3 covers 15 residues. V shed 9 bases, J shed 3 bases, and the junction held 12 bases outside the gene matches. In germline, CDR1 is LNHDA, CDR2 SQIVND (reference sequence). CDR3 sequence: CASGAPRGRTDTQYF. The CDR3 nucleotides are TGTGCCAGCGGCGCCCCGCGGGGGAGGACAGATACGCAGTATTTT. The full variable domain, with the rest looked up from reference TRBV19 and TRBJ2-3, is DGGITQSPKYLFRKEGQNVTLSCEQNLNHDAMYWYRQDPGQGLRLIYYSQIVNDFQKGDIAEGYSVSREKKESFPLTVTSAQKNPTAFYLCASGAPRGRTDTQYFGPGTRLTVL.

The chain is built from TRBV5-1 and TRBJ1-3; no clear D. The V end lost 2 bases, the J end lost 0 bases, and 6 bases lay between the germline ends. The germline CDR1 and CDR2 sequences are SGHRS and YFSETQ. There are 14 residues in the CDR3. CDR3 residues: CASSFESSGNTIYF. The CDR3 nucleotides are TGCGCCAGCAGCTTTGAGAGCTCTGGAAACACCATATATTTT.

The V gene is TRBV5-1, the J gene TRBJ2-5; D is possibly TRBD1 (6 bases). The germline CDR1 and CDR2 sequences are SGHRS and YFSETQ. Trimming removed 4 bases from V and 10 bases from J, with 17 bases in between. The CDR3 runs to 13 residues. In DNA form, the CDR3 reads TGCGCCAGCAGCCGGGACATACCCGAGGGCCAGTACTTC. This encodes CASSRDIPEGQYF. The complete variable domain, with remaining parts taken from reference TRBV5-1 and TRBJ2-5, reads KAGVTQTPRYLIKTRGQQVTLSCSPISGHRSVSWYQQTPGQGLQFLFEYFSETQRNKGNFPGRFSGRQFSNSRSEMNVSTLELGDSALYLCASSRDIPEGQYFGPGTRLLVL.

The chain is built from TRBV19 and TRBJ2-2, with 9 bases aligning to TRBD1. V shed 1 base and J 6 bases; nucleotides not matched to a gene: 6. From germline, CDR1 is LNHDA and CDR2 SQIVND (reference sequence). This CDR3 has 16 amino acids. The CDR3 reads CASSIVHGTGSGELFF. The CDR3 region has the DNA TGTGCCAGTAGTATAGTACATGGGACAGGGTCCGGGGAGCTGTTTTTT.

CDR3 nucleotide sequence: TGTGCCAGCAGCTTCCACAGGGCCTCTGGAAACACCATATATTTT. This codes for CASSFHRASGNTIYF. The rearrangement joins TRBV7-2 to TRBJ1-3, with D perhaps matching TRBD1 (6 bases). Germline CDR1 SGHTA, CDR2 FQGNSA. The length of the CDR3 is 15 residues. V shed 3 bases and J shed 0 bases, with 9 bases lying between them.

The J gene is TRBJ1-5, the V gene TRBV2; the D is unclear. Germline V gene sequence: CDR1 SNHLY, CDR2 FYNNEI. V was cut by 4 bases and J by 0 bases, with 10 bases left in between. There are 15 residues in the CDR3. The CDR3 protein is CASSVTEDSNQPQHF. For the CDR3, the DNA is TGTGCCAGCAGTGTGACTGAAGATAGCAATCAGCCCCAGCATTTT.

This clone has a single count. The chain couples TRBV11-2 to TRBJ1-1; tentatively, D is TRBD1 (5 bases). The CDR3 covers 14 residues. Germline V gene sequence: CDR1 SGHAT, CDR2 FQNNGV. Deletions cut 1 base from V and 5 bases from J, with 11 bases between. The CDR3 is CASSLARRQTEAFF. The CDR3 region has the DNA TGTGCCAGCAGCTTAGCCCGACGACAGACTGAAGCTTTCTTT.

This chain uses TRBV19 with TRBJ1-4; D gene uncertain. CDR3 length: 13 residues. Germline-derived CDR1 and CDR2 are LNHDA and SQIVND (reference sequence). Trimming left V 8 bases short and J 10 bases short, with 17 bases between. CDR3: CASFGIPSGKLFF. CDR3 sequence (DNA): TGTGCCAGTTTCGGGATCCCTAGCGGAAAACTGTTTTTT.

The J gene is TRBJ1-5, the V gene TRBV6-6, with 7 positions matching TRBD1. V lost 6 bases and J lost 1; bases outside the gene matches: 6. The CDR3 length is 15 residues. Looked up from germline, CDR1 is MNHNY and CDR2 is SVGAGI (reference sequence). CDR3 bases: TGTGCCAGCAGCCGAGGGGGCGGAAGCAATCAGCCCCAGCATTTT. This sequence encodes CASSRGGGSNQPQHF.